A single sample is the source of the 4 T cell receptor beta chains below, sequenced in a study of blood T cell repertoires in COVID-19. Only in-frame clones appear in the TCRdb table, and some are missing; sequencing was by immunoSEQ multiplex PCR. The data contain some 220,000 clones, approximately 90% of them singletons. The sample was PBMCs or T cells enriched from blood (not recorded which). The origin of the receptors is a woman younger than 30 in a cohort exposed to, infected with or recovered from COVID-19 (not recorded which).

The chain has TRBV3-1 (or the pseudogene TRBV3-2) and TRBJ1-1; D possibly corresponds to TRBD1 (5 bases). The V end lost 2 bases, the J end lost 1 base, and 17 bases lay between the germline ends. This CDR3 has 17 amino acids. Germline V lookup: CDR1 LGHDT, CDR2 YNNKEL (reference sequence). CDR3 amino acids: CASSQREAGRWNTEAFF. The CDR3, as DNA: TGTGCCAGCAGCCAAAGGGAGGCGGGACGGTGGAACACTGAAGCTTTCTTT.

This clone is a singleton in its sample. Written as DNA, the CDR3 is TGTGCCAGCAGCTTCGGGACAGATAATTCACCCCTCCACTTT. It is translated as CASSFGTDNSPLHF. This chain joins TRBV5-6 and TRBJ1-6, with 7 bases that match TRBD1. Germline CDR1 reads SGHDT; CDR2 reads YYEEEE. Losses at the gene ends were 2 bases for V and 5 bases for J; bases not matched to a gene: 1. CDR3 length equals 14 residues.

J is TRBJ2-5 and V is TRBV28; D perhaps matches TRBD2 (6 bases). Germline V gives CDR1 MDHEN, CDR2 SYDVKM. Trimming cost V 3 bases and J 5 bases, with 19 bases left between them. The CDR3 has 16 amino acids. The CDR3: CASSFPPRGKAETQYF. DNA of the CDR3: TGTGCCAGCAGTTTCCCCCCTCGGGGGAAAGCTGAGACCCAGTACTTC. Together with reference TRBV28 and TRBJ2-5, the CDR3 gives the full variable domain: DVKVTQSSRYLVKRTGEKVFLECVQDMDHENMFWYRQDPGLGLRLIYFSYDVKMKEKGDIPEGYSVSREKKERFSLILESASTNQTSMYLCASSFPPRGKAETQYFGPGTRLLVL.

This chain uses TRBV7-2 with TRBJ2-7; perhaps TRBD2 as D (6 bases). Trimming pared 6 bases from V and 0 bases from J, leaving 15 bases between. The CDR3 spans 15 residues. Germline CDR1 reads SGHTA; CDR2 reads FQGNSA. The CDR3 DNA reads TGTGCCAGCAGAGGGTTTGGGACTCCCTCCTACGAGCAGTACTTC. Amino acids: CASRGFGTPSYEQYF.